This passage covers 28 T cell receptor beta chains from one sample sequenced in a study of blood T cell repertoires in COVID-19. Clones were read by immunoSEQ multiplex PCR, and TCRdb kept only the in-frame ones, dropping some. The repertoire holds about 270,000 clones, with approximately 90% as singletons. The sequenced sample consisted of PBMCs or T cells enriched from blood (not recorded which). The source is a man aged 40-49 years who had been exposed to COVID-19.

The chain recombines TRBV12-5 with TRBJ1-5, with D possibly TRBD1 on 6 matching bases. V lost 7 bases and J 0 bases, leaving 22 bases between the germline ends. The CDR3 is 18 residues long. Germline CDR1 reads LGHNT; CDR2 reads FRNRAP. The DNA of the CDR3 is TGTGCTAGTGCCCAAATTGACGGGACACCCGGTAGCAATCAGCCCCAGCATTTT. As protein: CASAQIDGTPGSNQPQHF. Combining the CDR3 with reference TRBV12-5 and TRBJ1-5 gives the whole variable domain DARVTQTPRHKVTEMGQEVTMRCQPILGHNTVFWYRQTMMQGLELLAYFRNRAPLDDSGMPKDRFSAEMPDATLATLKIQPSEPRDSAVYFCASAQIDGTPGSNQPQHFGDGTRLSIL.

This chain uses TRBV5-1 with TRBJ2-5; 10 bases are a match to TRBD1. Germline V gives CDR1 SGHRS, CDR2 YFSETQ. The V gene end was trimmed by 3 bases and the J gene end by 2 bases; junction bases not matched to a gene: 1. This CDR3 has 14 residues. DNA for the CDR3: TGCGCCAGCAGCTCGGGACAGGGGCAAGAGACCCAGTACTTC. As protein: CASSSGQGQETQYF.

The chain recombines TRBV7-3 with TRBJ1-1; the match to TRBD1 covers 7 bases. Germline V lookup: CDR1 SGHTA, CDR2 FQGTGA. CDR3 length equals 13 residues. J lost 4 bases, V lost 4 bases, and 3 bases had no gene match. This chain's CDR3 is CASSSAGGTEAFF. The CDR3 region has the DNA TGTGCCAGCAGCTCCGCAGGGGGCACTGAAGCTTTCTTT.

The chain uses TRBV12-3 or TRBV12-4 and TRBJ1-1, with D unresolved. CDR3 size: 12 residues. Trimming cost V 2 bases and J 8 bases, with 9 bases left between them. CDR3 in DNA: TGTGCCAGCAGTTTATGGCAACACGAAGCTTTCTTT. Protein product: CASSLWQHEAFF.

The chain has TRBV9 and TRBJ2-7; maybe TRBD2 (5 bases). Trimming removed 7 bases from V and 7 bases from J, with 15 bases in between. The CDR3 length is 12 residues. Germline V CDR1 and CDR2: SGDLS, YYNGEE. CDR3 sequence (DNA): TGTGCCAGCGGAGGAGATAATGATGAGCAGTACTTC. It is translated as CASGGDNDEQYF.

The J gene is TRBJ2-7, the V gene TRBV19, with 7 positions matching TRBD1. In germline, CDR1 is LNHDA, CDR2 SQIVND (reference sequence). The CDR3 has 15 residues. With 3 bases clipped from V and 6 bases from J, the junction kept 11 bases outside the gene matches. The CDR3: CASSIEGASISEQYF. DNA of the CDR3: TGTGCCAGTAGTATCGAGGGGGCGTCTATTTCCGAGCAGTACTTC.

The chain links TRBV27 to TRBJ2-3; 13 positions match TRBD2. The CDR3 loop spans 20 amino acids. Germline CDR1 is MNHEY and CDR2 is SMNVEV (reference sequence). J lost 0 bases, V lost 7 bases, and 16 bases had no gene match. CDR3 in amino acids: CASIYKTGTSGTSSTDTQYF. The CDR3, as DNA: TGTGCCAGCATCTATAAGACCGGGACTAGCGGGACCTCTAGCACAGATACGCAGTATTTT.

This sequence joins TRBV28 and TRBJ2-7, with 10 bases fitting TRBD1. The CDR3 extends over 17 amino acids. V gave up 6 bases and J gave up 3 bases; unmatched junction bases: 14. The germline gives CDR1 MDHEN, CDR2 SYDVKM. Here the CDR3 reads CASSTGQGIALGYEQYF. CDR3 DNA: TGTGCCAGCAGCACGGGACAGGGGATCGCCCTGGGCTACGAGCAGTACTTC.

This clone was counted once. V and J are TRBV7-9 and TRBJ2-3; D perhaps matches TRBD1 (6 bases). V lost 1 base, J lost 1 base, and 9 bases lay in between. CDR3 length equals 15 residues. Germline loops: CDR1 SEHNR, CDR2 FQNEAQ (reference sequence). The CDR3 DNA reads as TGTGCCAGCAGCTTAGTAAACAGGGGCACAGATACGCAGTATTTT. Translation gives CASSLVNRGTDTQYF. The full variable domain, completed using reference TRBV7-9 and TRBJ2-3, is DTGVSQNPRHKITKRGQNVTFRCDPISEHNRLYWYRQTLGQGPEFLTYFQNEAQLEKSRLLSDRFSAERPKGSFSTLEIQRTEQGDSAMYLCASSLVNRGTDTQYFGPGTRLTVL.

The chain links TRBV10-3 to TRBJ1-2; 8 bases map to TRBD1. Germline lookup yields CDR1 ENHRY and CDR2 SYGVKD. The CDR3 contains 11 residues. The V and J ends lost 9 bases and 4 bases, in that order; junction bases with no gene match: 1. CDR3 residues: CAIQGGYGYTF. For the CDR3, the DNA is TGTGCCATACAGGGGGGCTATGGCTACACCTTC.

The chain is built from TRBV9 and TRBJ1-2; D is perhaps TRBD1 (5 bases). Trimming pared 4 bases from V and 2 bases from J, leaving 12 bases between. CDR1 and CDR2 (germline): SGDLS, YYNGEE. The CDR3 length is 14 residues. CDR3 loop: CASSSSGGNYGYTF. The CDR3, as DNA: TGTGCCAGCAGCTCGAGCGGGGGAAACTATGGCTACACCTTC.

V usage is TRBV28 and J usage is TRBJ1-1; no reliable D call. Germline assignment: CDR1 MDHEN and CDR2 SYDVKM. V dropped 2 bases and J dropped 7 bases, with 14 bases sitting between them. This CDR3 region has 14 residues. CDR3 bases: TGTGCCAGCAGTTTAATGAGTGAGAACGGTGAAGCTTTCTTT. This gives the protein CASSLMSENGEAFF.

This chain uses TRBV10-2 with TRBJ1-1, with D possibly being TRBD1 (5 bases). Trimming pared 6 bases from V and 0 bases from J, leaving 11 bases between. CDR3 length: 14 residues. CDR1 is WSHSY, CDR2 SAAADI, per germline. CDR3: CASSETEMNTEAFF. The DNA for the CDR3 is TGCGCCAGCAGCGAGACAGAGATGAACACTGAAGCTTTCTTT.

V and J are TRBV7-2 and TRBJ1-2, with D possibly TRBD1 on 6 matching bases. There are 16 residues in the CDR3. Per germline, CDR1 SGHTA and CDR2 FQGNSA. V was cut by 4 bases and J by 1 base, with 16 bases left in between. CDR3 nucleotides: TGTGCCAGCAGCTCCCCGGACAGACAATTTAACTATGGCTACACCTTC. Amino acid sequence: CASSSPDRQFNYGYTF.

The chain combines TRBV19 with TRBJ1-5; D perhaps matches TRBD1 (5 bases). CDR3 length equals 9 residues. Looked up from germline, CDR1 is LNHDA and CDR2 is SQIVND (reference sequence). The CDR3 protein is CASGQPQHF. DNA for the CDR3: TGTGCTTCAGGGCAGCCCCAGCATTTT.

V usage is TRBV30 and J usage is TRBJ2-2, with 8 bases identical to TRBD1. Unmatched junction bases numbered 7, after V lost 8 bases and J lost 5 bases. Germline-derived CDR1 and CDR2 are GTSNPN and SVGIG (reference sequence). The CDR3 has 13 residues. The CDR3 sequence is CAGGQGWTGELFF. In nucleotides, the CDR3 is TGTGCCGGCGGACAGGGATGGACCGGGGAGCTGTTTTTT.

The V call is TRBV7-2, the J call TRBJ1-3; no clear D. V dropped 2 bases and J dropped 8 bases, with 16 bases sitting between them. The CDR3 is 15 amino acids. Germline-derived CDR1 and CDR2 are SGHTA and FQGNSA. The DNA of the CDR3 is TGTGCCAGCAGCTTAACCAGCGTCCTTATACACACCATATATTTT. Amino acid sequence: CASSLTSVLIHTIYF.

This chain uses TRBV3-1 (or the pseudogene TRBV3-2) with TRBJ2-1; TRBD2 aligns across 7 bases. With V trimmed by 7 bases and J by 2 bases, 8 bases remained unmatched. Germline V gene sequence: CDR1 LGHDT, CDR2 YNNKEL (reference sequence). There are 15 residues in the CDR3. The CDR3 reads CASTNTRGAYNEQFF. The DNA of the CDR3 is TGTGCCAGCACCAATACCCGGGGGGCCTACAATGAGCAGTTCTTC.

This rearrangement joins TRBV4-1 to TRBJ2-7; 10 bases line up with TRBD1. The CDR3 has 18 residues. CDR1 MGHRA and CDR2 YSYEKL come from the germline V gene. The ends lost 3 bases at V and 2 bases at J; junction bases unmatched: 13. CDR3: CASSHLYVTGTGAYEQYF. CDR3 coding DNA: TGCGCCAGCAGCCACCTATACGTAACCGGGACAGGGGCCTACGAGCAGTACTTC.

This rearrangement joins TRBV7-3 to TRBJ2-5, with TRBD1 identical over 7 bases. Trimming took 5 bases from V and 4 from J; bases not matched to a gene: 4. The CDR3 sequence is 13 residues long. Germline CDR1 SGHTA, CDR2 FQGTGA. The DNA for the CDR3 is TGTGCCAGCAGCCCCGACAGGGCAGAGACCCAGTACTTC. This sequence encodes CASSPDRAETQYF.

The chain is built from TRBV28 and TRBJ1-2, with TRBD1 matching over 7 bases. Germline V CDR1 and CDR2: MDHEN, SYDVKM. CDR3 length: 12 residues. J was trimmed by 5 bases and V by 10 bases; bases with no gene match: 7. The CDR3 coding sequence is TGTGCCATCCCAGACAGGGTGTATGGCTACACCTTC. Translating it yields CAIPDRVYGYTF.

The genes are TRBV5-1 and TRBJ2-1, with 9 bases lining up with TRBD2. This CDR3 spans 16 amino acids. J gave up 2 bases and V 0 bases, and 3 bases lay outside the gene matches. Per germline, CDR1 SGHRS and CDR2 YFSETQ. The CDR3 DNA reads as TGCGCCAGCAGCTTGGTGGGACTAGCTCCCTACAATGAGCAGTTCTTC. This encodes CASSLVGLAPYNEQFF.

V usage is TRBV28 and J usage is TRBJ1-5, with 10 nucleotides matching TRBD1. This CDR3 region has 17 residues. V shed 6 bases, J shed 5 bases, and the junction held 13 bases outside the gene matches. Germline V gene data show CDR1 as MDHEN and CDR2 as SYDVKM. CDR3 sequence (DNA): TGTGCCAGCAGGTTCTTTTTGACGGACAGGGGGTATCAGCCCCAGCATTTT. This codes for CASRFFLTDRGYQPQHF.

The chain links TRBV15 to TRBJ2-6; D gene ambiguous. Germline V gives CDR1 LNHNV, CDR2 YYDKDF (reference sequence). Deletions cut 6 bases from V and 1 base from J, with 7 bases between. The CDR3 extends over 14 amino acids. This CDR3 reads CATRQASGANVLTF. In nucleotides, the CDR3 is TGTGCCACCAGGCAGGCGTCTGGGGCCAACGTCCTGACTTTC.

The CDR3 region has the DNA TGTGCCAGCAGTGCAGGGGCCTCCTCTTCCTACAATGAGCAGTTCTTC. Translation: CASSAGASSSYNEQFF. J is TRBJ2-1 and V is TRBV6-1; TRBD1 might be the D (6 bases). Germline V CDR1 and CDR2: MNHNS, SASEGT. The V gene lost 4 bases and the J gene lost 1 base, with 14 bases spanning the gap. The CDR3 covers 16 residues.

V and J are TRBV6-2 or TRBV6-3 and TRBJ2-1, with 10 bases that match TRBD2. The CDR3 loop spans 17 amino acids. Per the germline V gene, CDR1 is MNHEY and CDR2 is SVGEGT. Trimming cost V 6 bases and J 4 bases; bases outside gene matches: 12. The CDR3 is CASSPLSGRTPYNEQFF. In nucleotides, the CDR3 is TGTGCCAGCAGCCCTCTTAGCGGGAGGACTCCTTACAATGAGCAGTTCTTC.

V gene TRBV6-4 combines with J gene TRBJ2-3, with 7 bases that match TRBD1. The J segment lost 4 bases and the V segment lost 0 bases, leaving 4 bases of the junction unmatched. CDR3 length: 15 amino acids. CDR1 is MRHNA, CDR2 SNTAGT, per germline. The CDR3 reads CASSDSTGSPDTQYF. CDR3 coding DNA: TGTGCCAGCAGTGACTCGACAGGGTCACCAGATACGCAGTATTTT.

The V call is TRBV3-1 (or the pseudogene TRBV3-2), the J call TRBJ2-3, with 8 positions matching TRBD2. Germline trimming cut 2 bases from V and 7 bases from J; bases unmatched to any gene: 11. Germline V gene lookup returns CDR1 LGHDT and CDR2 YNNKEL (reference sequence). The CDR3 is made up of 16 amino acids. This CDR3 is CASSQHSGTASYTQYF. CDR3 sequence (DNA): TGTGCCAGCAGCCAACATAGCGGGACGGCTTCTTATACGCAGTATTTT.